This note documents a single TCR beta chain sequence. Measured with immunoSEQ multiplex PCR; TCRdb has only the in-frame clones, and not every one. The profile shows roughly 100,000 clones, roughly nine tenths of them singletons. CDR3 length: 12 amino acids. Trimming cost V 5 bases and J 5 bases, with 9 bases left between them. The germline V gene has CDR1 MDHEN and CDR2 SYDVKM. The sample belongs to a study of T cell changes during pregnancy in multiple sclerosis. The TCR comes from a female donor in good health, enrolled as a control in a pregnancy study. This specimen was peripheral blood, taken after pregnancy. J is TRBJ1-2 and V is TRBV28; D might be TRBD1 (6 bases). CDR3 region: CASSKDRYGYTF. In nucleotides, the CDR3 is TGTGCCAGCAGTAAGGACAGATATGGCTACACCTTC.